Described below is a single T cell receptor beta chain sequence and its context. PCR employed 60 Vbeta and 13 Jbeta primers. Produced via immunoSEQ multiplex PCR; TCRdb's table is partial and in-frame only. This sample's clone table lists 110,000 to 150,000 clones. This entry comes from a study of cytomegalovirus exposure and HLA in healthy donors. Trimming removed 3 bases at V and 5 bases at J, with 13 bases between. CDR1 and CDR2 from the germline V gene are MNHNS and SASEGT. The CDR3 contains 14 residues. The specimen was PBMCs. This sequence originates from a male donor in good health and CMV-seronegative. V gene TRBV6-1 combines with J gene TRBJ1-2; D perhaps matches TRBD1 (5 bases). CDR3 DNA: TGTGCCAGCAGTGACCTTCAGGGACTTTATGGCTACACCTTC. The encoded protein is CASSDLQGLYGYTF.